This T cell receptor beta chain was recovered during a study of shared clonotypes between healthy human individuals. The overall study: The people who gave samples were a couple of women and a few men aged 18 to 49.

CDR1 and CDR2 from the germline V gene are GTSNPN and SVGIG (reference sequence). V shed 5 bases and J shed 2 bases, with 15 bases lying between them. This CDR3 is built from 14 residues. CD45RO-negative, CCR7-selected cells formed the naive CD8 fraction, which excluded terminally differentiated effector memory CD45RA+ cells. Deep was the level at which the assay was run. The material for each subset, its genomic DNA, was split evenly across several immunoSEQ plates. Some 30,000 T cell genomes (around 200 ng DNA) went into each sorted-subset replicate. The table came from immunoSEQ multiplex PCR; TCRdb's copy has only in-frame clones and leaves some out. Among more than 2 million clones listed, just under 95% were seen once.

This sequence joins TRBV30 and TRBJ1-2; possibly TRBD1 for D (6 bases). The TCR was taken from a man aged 18 to 29 in good health. Some clones in this sample may be carry-over from other donors' samples. The material sequenced was naive CD8+ T cells from PBMCs. CDR3 region: CAWCPTGQNYGYTF. CDR3 bases: TGTGCCTGGTGCCCCACCGGACAGAACTATGGCTACACCTTC.